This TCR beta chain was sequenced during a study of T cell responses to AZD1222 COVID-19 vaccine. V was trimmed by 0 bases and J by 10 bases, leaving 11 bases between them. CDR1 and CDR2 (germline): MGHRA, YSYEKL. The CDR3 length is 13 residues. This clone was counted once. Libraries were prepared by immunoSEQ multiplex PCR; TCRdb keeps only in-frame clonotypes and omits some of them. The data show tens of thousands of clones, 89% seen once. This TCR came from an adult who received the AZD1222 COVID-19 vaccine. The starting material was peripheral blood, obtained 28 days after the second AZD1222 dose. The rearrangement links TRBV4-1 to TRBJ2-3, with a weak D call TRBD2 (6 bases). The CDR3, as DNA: TGCGCCAGCAGCCAAGAAGGGACTCTCGCGCAGTATTTT. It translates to CASSQEGTLAQYF.